A selection of T cell receptor beta chains follows, all from one sample in a study of graft-versus-host responses after intestinal transplantation. These receptors have no known antigen. Using immunoSEQ multiplex PCR, the repertoire was profiled, and TCRdb retains in-frame clones only, with some absent. The sample shows about 88,000 clones, approximately 94% of them seen only once. This material consisted of unstimulated CD4+ T cells sorted from spleen or lymph node cells, taken before transplant. These receptors all come from a human donor who was the organ donor for an intestinal transplant. The CDR3 runs from the conserved cysteine through the conserved F or W. The order of the fields is CDR3 length, D gene, J gene, clone size, V gene, CDR3 protein, CDR3 DNA. D genes are given only for firm matches. Some rows have no size entry. The others give once, few or many, or a class for an expanded clone.

13 | NA | TRBJ2-3 | once | TRBV2 | CASEVSRTDTQYF | TGTGCCAGCGAGGTCTCTCGCACAGATACGCAGTATTTT
13 | NA | TRBJ2-7 | NA | TRBV12-5 | CASGKDRNYEQYF | TGTGCTAGTGGTAAGGACAGAAACTACGAGCAGTACTTC
16 | NA | TRBJ2-7 | NA | TRBV7-9 | CASSLALVGPSYEQYF | TGTGCCAGCAGCTTAGCCCTCGTGGGGCCATCCTACGAGCAGTACTTC
15 | NA | TRBJ2-1 | NA | TRBV5-4 | CASSPAGTDYNEQFF | TGTGCCAGCAGCCCAGCGGGGACAGACTACAATGAGCAGTTCTTC
13 | NA | TRBJ2-7 | NA | TRBV19 | CASSIETGYEQYF | TGTGCCAGTAGTATAGAGACGGGCTACGAGCAGTACTTC
16 | NA | TRBJ1-6 | NA | TRBV28 | CASSLLLGSYNSPLHF | TGTGCCAGCAGTCTCCTCCTGGGCTCCTATAATTCACCCCTCCACTTT
12 | NA | TRBJ2-7 | NA | TRBV30 | CAWSDGTYEQYF | TGTGCCTGGAGCGACGGTACCTACGAGCAGTACTTC
15 | TRBD1 | TRBJ1-3 | once | TRBV5-1 | CASSSQGAPGNTIYF | TGCGCCAGCAGCTCACAGGGGGCGCCTGGAAACACCATATATTTT
16 | NA | TRBJ1-1 | NA | TRBV7-9 | CASSRYTSRTQFEAFF | TGTGCCAGCAGTCGTTACACGAGCCGGACCCAGTTTGAAGCTTTCTTT
13 | NA | TRBJ1-2 | NA | TRBV27 | CASSLGRGDGYTF | TGTGCCAGCAGTTTAGGGAGAGGGGATGGCTACACCTTC
15 | TRBD1 | TRBJ2-7 | NA | TRBV5-1 | CASSLEGQYSYEQYF | TGCGCCAGCAGCTTGGAGGGACAGTACTCCTACGAGCAGTACTTC
14 | NA | TRBJ1-1 | NA | TRBV5-4 | CASSLVQGNTEAFF | TGTGCCAGCAGCTTGGTGCAGGGCAACACTGAAGCTTTCTTT
14 | NA | TRBJ2-5 | NA | TRBV28 | CASSLRGGTETQYF | TGTGCCAGCAGCCTCCGAGGCGGAACGGAGACCCAGTACTTC
14 | NA | TRBJ1-5 | NA | TRBV5-1 | CASSLGPTNQPQHF | TGCGCCAGCAGCTTGGGGCCAACGAATCAGCCCCAGCATTTT
13 | NA | TRBJ1-4 | NA | TRBV7-9 | CASSLKGGEKLFF | TGTGCCAGCAGCCTAAAGGGGGGAGAAAAACTGTTTTTT
16 | TRBD2 | TRBJ2-1 | once | TRBV15 | CATSRARGAGYNEQFF | TGTGCCACCAGCAGAGCGCGGGGGGCAGGCTACAATGAGCAGTTCTTC
14 | NA | TRBJ1-1 | NA | TRBV7-3 | CASSLQGYKTEAFF | TGTGCCAGCAGCCTACAGGGCTATAAGACTGAAGCTTTCTTT
15 | TRBD2 | TRBJ2-5 | NA | TRBV18 | CASLWTSGPQETQYF | TGTGCCAGCTTATGGACTAGCGGGCCTCAAGAGACCCAGTACTTC
18 | TRBD1 | TRBJ1-6 | NA | TRBV5-4 | CAVRGSTTGSTYNSPLHF | TGTGCCGTTAGAGGTTCCACGACAGGGAGCACTTATAATTCACCCCTCCACTTT
15 | NA | TRBJ1-5 | NA | TRBV28 | CASSWGQARLQPQHF | TGTGCCAGCAGTTGGGGGCAGGCTCGACTACAGCCCCAGCATTTT
13 | NA | TRBJ1-2 | NA | TRBV19 | CASSLVGGYGYTF | TGTGCCAGTAGTTTGGTGGGAGGCTATGGCTACACCTTC
16 | TRBD1 | TRBJ2-7 | NA | TRBV5-1 | CASSLGPGQATYEQYF | TGCGCCAGCAGCTTGGGGCCGGGACAGGCAACCTACGAGCAGTACTTC
17 | NA | TRBJ2-1 | NA | TRBV7-3 | CASSSRAVSLGNNEQFF | TGTGCCAGCAGCAGCCGGGCGGTCAGTTTGGGAAACAATGAGCAGTTCTTC
14 | TRBD2 | TRBJ2-7 | NA | TRBV18 | CASSPGAGGYEQYF | TGTGCCAGCTCACCGGGTGCGGGGGGTTACGAGCAGTACTTC
14 | NA | TRBJ2-7 | NA | TRBV6-4 | CASSFSRSTDEQYF | TGTGCCAGCAGTTTCTCCAGGTCCACCGACGAGCAGTACTTC
16 | TRBD1 | TRBJ2-7 | NA | TRBV6-1 | CASSERGDRVTYEQYF | TGTGCCAGCAGTGAAAGAGGTGACAGGGTAACGTACGAGCAGTACTTC
16 | NA | TRBJ2-7 | NA | TRBV11-2 | CASGLGFGSVHYEQYF | TGTGCCAGCGGGCTTGGATTTGGTAGCGTGCACTACGAGCAGTACTTC
13 | TRBD1 | TRBJ2-7 | NA | TRBV19 | CASSPSSTGVKYF | TGTGCCAGTAGTCCCAGCTCTACAGGGGTTAAGTACTTC
12 | NA | TRBJ1-5 | NA | TRBV7-9 | CASSLVAEPQHF | TGTGCCAGCAGCTTAGTGGCGGAGCCCCAGCATTTT
12 | NA | TRBJ1-4 | NA | TRBV6-1 | CASSYLGGKLFF | TGTGCCAGCAGTTATCTCGGGGGCAAACTGTTTTTT
14 | NA | TRBJ1-6 | NA | TRBV7-3 | CASSPSHQGSPLHF | TGTGCCAGCAGCCCTTCTCACCAGGGTTCACCCCTCCACTTT
14 | NA | TRBJ1-2 | once | TRBV9 | CASSRPGPGGGYTF | TGTGCCAGCAGCCGACCGGGGCCCGGCGGGGGCTACACCTTC
15 | NA | TRBJ2-6 | NA | TRBV19 | CASSWEVAGANVLTF | TGTGCCAGTAGCTGGGAGGTGGCTGGGGCCAACGTCCTGACTTTC
15 | NA | TRBJ2-5 | NA | TRBV10-3 | CAISEARTVGETQYF | TGTGCCATCAGTGAGGCCCGGACAGTAGGAGAGACCCAGTACTTC
16 | NA | TRBJ2-3 | NA | TRBV18 | CASSPSRMLDTDTQYF | TGTGCCAGCTCACCGAGTCGGATGCTTGACACAGATACGCAGTATTTT
15 | NA | TRBJ1-4 | few | TRBV5-1 | CASSLGGRSSEKLFF | TGCGCCAGCAGCTTGGGGGGGCGGAGTTCGGAAAAACTGTTTTTT